This T cell receptor beta chain derives from a study of OX40 agonist ivuxolimab in advanced cancers. Study-level points and caveats: CD4+ and CD8+ blood T cells expanded clonally by week 6 at 0.1 to 3.0 mg/kg.

Clones were read by immunoSEQ multiplex PCR, and TCRdb kept only the in-frame ones, dropping some. The table shows some 80,000 clones, with about 84% occurring only once. This clone was seen just once. Its antigen is currently unknown. The CDR3 extends over 13 amino acids. CDR1 and CDR2 (germline): SGHTA, FQGNSA. Trimming cost V 4 bases and J 7 bases; bases outside gene matches: 7. The clonotype originates from an adult with an advanced solid tumor such as melanoma, head and neck, liver or kidney cancer. The chain recombines TRBV7-2 with TRBJ2-7; 7 positions match TRBD2. The sequenced sample was CD4+ or CD8+ T cells sorted from blood, obtained in a trial of the OX40 agonist ivuxolimab. DNA for the CDR3: TGTGCCAGCAGCTCCTCGGGGGGTACGGAGCAGTACTTC. Protein product: CASSSSGGTEQYF.